The 27 T cell receptor beta chains listed next were all sequenced from one sample in a study of cytomegalovirus exposure and HLA in healthy donors. PCR used 60 Vbeta primers and 13 Jbeta primers. Using immunoSEQ multiplex PCR, the repertoire was profiled, and TCRdb retains in-frame clones only, with some absent. The table has about 190,000 clones, 65% to 75% seen once. Sequences were obtained from PBMCs. All receptors come from a man aged 25 to 40 in good health and CMV-seropositive.

This clone was counted once. The genes are TRBV2 and TRBJ2-7; D not certain. The CDR3 contains 12 residues. The V and J ends lost 3 bases and 4 bases respectively, with 7 bases between them. Germline CDR1 is SNHLY and CDR2 is FYNNEI. The CDR3 sequence: CASSEARYEQYF. In DNA, the CDR3 is TGTGCCAGCAGTGAGGCCAGATACGAGCAGTACTTC. Drawing the rest from reference TRBV2 and TRBJ2-7, the complete variable domain is EPEVTQTPSHQVTQMGQEVILRCVPISNHLYFYWYRQILGQKVEFLVSFYNNEISEKSEIFDDQFSVERPDGSNFTLKIRSTKLEDSAMYFCASSEARYEQYFGPGTRLTVT.

V and J are TRBV9 and TRBJ1-6, with D possibly matching TRBD1 (6 bases). The ends were cut back, 4 bases at V and 10 bases at J, with 21 bases in the middle. CDR3 length: 16 residues. CDR1 and CDR2 from the germline V gene are SGDLS and YYNGEE. CDR3: CASSLSSGQRSSPLHF. The CDR3 DNA follows: TGTGCCAGCAGCCTTTCTTCGGGACAAAGATCCTCACCCCTCCACTTT.

The chain recombines TRBV19 with TRBJ1-5; D perhaps matches TRBD1 (5 bases). Deletions cut 3 bases from V and 2 bases from J, with 11 bases between. The CDR3 has 15 residues. From germline, CDR1 is LNHDA and CDR2 SQIVND (reference sequence). CDR3: CASSMGRGGNQPQHF. Here the CDR3 DNA reads TGTGCCAGTAGTATGGGGCGAGGAGGCAATCAGCCCCAGCATTTT.

The genes are TRBV7-2 and TRBJ1-2; D is perhaps TRBD1 (5 bases). Trimming pared 2 bases from V and 8 bases from J, leaving 12 bases between. The CDR3 is made up of 13 amino acids. From germline, CDR1 is SGHTA and CDR2 FQGNSA. The CDR3 DNA reads as TGTGCCAGCAGCTTAAGCAGGGTGGGAGGCTACACCTTC. This translates into CASSLSRVGGYTF.

The chain combines TRBV5-1 with TRBJ1-4, with D possibly being TRBD1 (5 bases). The CDR3 contains 15 residues. The V end lost 3 bases, the J end lost 8 bases, and 17 bases lay between the germline ends. Germline-derived CDR1 and CDR2 are SGHRS and YFSETQ. The CDR3 nucleotides read TGCGCCAGCAGCTATGACAGTCAAGGGCGAGAAAAACTGTTTTTT. It encodes CASSYDSQGREKLFF.

In its sample, this clone was seen a few times. This chain connects TRBV5-1 to TRBJ2-2, with D uncertain. Germline V lookup: CDR1 SGHRS, CDR2 YFSETQ. V lost 1 base, J lost 3 bases, and 10 bases lay in between. The CDR3 totals 15 residues. The CDR3 loop reads CASSLSAVDTGELFF. CDR3 DNA: TGCGCCAGCAGCTTGTCCGCGGTTGACACCGGGGAGCTGTTTTTT.

The chain has TRBV9 and TRBJ2-1, with TRBD1 matching over 7 bases. This CDR3 spans 15 amino acids. Per germline, CDR1 SGDLS and CDR2 YYNGEE. Trimming took 0 bases from V and 8 from J; bases not matched to a gene: 8. The CDR3: CASSVDLQGLYEQFF. CDR3 nucleotides: TGTGCCAGCAGCGTAGACTTACAGGGGTTGTATGAGCAGTTCTTC.

This rearrangement joins TRBV27 to TRBJ2-7, with D possibly matching TRBD1 (5 bases). CDR3 length: 15 residues. V lost 0 bases to trimming and J lost 2 bases, with 11 bases between them. CDR1 and CDR2 from the germline V gene are MNHEY and SMNVEV (reference sequence). The CDR3 here is CASSLSWQGPYEQYF. The CDR3 nucleotides read TGTGCCAGCAGTTTATCGTGGCAGGGTCCCTACGAGCAGTACTTC.

The genes are TRBV5-1 and TRBJ2-1, with 8 nucleotides matching TRBD2. This CDR3 has 15 amino acids. J lost 0 bases, V lost 6 bases, and 5 bases had no gene match. Per germline, CDR1 SGHRS and CDR2 YFSETQ. The CDR3 sequence: CASTSGGSSYNEQFF. The DNA of the CDR3 is TGCGCCAGCACCTCGGGAGGGAGCTCCTACAATGAGCAGTTCTTC.

The CDR3 DNA is TGCGCCAGCAGCTTGATCGGGACAGCGAACACCGGGGAGCTGTTTTTT. Its protein is CASSLIGTANTGELFF. The chain recombines TRBV5-1 with TRBJ2-2; 7 bases are a match to TRBD1. J was trimmed by 0 bases and V by 1 base; bases with no gene match: 3. There are 16 residues in the CDR3. Germline assignment: CDR1 SGHRS and CDR2 YFSETQ.

The rearrangement links TRBV11-2 to TRBJ2-3, with 10 bases matching TRBD2. After removal of 7 bases from V and 6 bases from J, the junction contained 10 bases not matched to a gene. The CDR3 totals 15 residues. Germline CDR1 is SGHAT and CDR2 is FQNNGV. The CDR3 region has the DNA TGTGCCAGCAACCTCCTAGCGGGAGCTGTGGATACGCAGTATTTT. This gives the protein CASNLLAGAVDTQYF. The full variable domain, its missing parts supplied by reference TRBV11-2 and TRBJ2-3, is EAGVAQSPRYKIIEKRQSVAFWCNPISGHATLYWYQQILGQGPKLLIQFQNNGVVDDSQLPKDRFSAERLKGVDSTLKIQPAKLEDSAVYLCASNLLAGAVDTQYFGPGTRLTVL.

The chain carries TRBV19 and TRBJ2-7; TRBD1 matches 9 bases. The junction had 14 bases not matched to a gene; V was cut back by 5 bases and J by 3 bases. Germline lookup yields CDR1 LNHDA and CDR2 SQIVND (reference sequence). The CDR3 covers 17 residues. The CDR3 DNA reads as TGTGCCAGTAGTGCACCCGGCGACAGGGGGAATTTCTACGAGCAGTACTTC. This translates into CASSAPGDRGNFYEQYF.

The count of this clone is one. This rearrangement joins TRBV4-2 to TRBJ2-1; 8 positions agree with TRBD2. The V and J ends lost 4 bases and 9 bases, in that order; junction bases with no gene match: 11. Germline CDR1 LGHNA, CDR2 YNFKEQ. The CDR3 length is 15 residues. This CDR3 is CASSREIGLAGEQFF. The CDR3, as DNA: TGTGCCAGCAGCCGAGAGATAGGACTAGCCGGTGAGCAGTTCTTC.

The chain has TRBV6-1 and TRBJ2-4, with D possibly matching TRBD1 (5 bases). CDR3 size: 15 residues. Deletions cut 2 bases from V and 4 bases from J, with 12 bases between. Per the germline V gene, CDR1 is MNHNS and CDR2 is SASEGT. This CDR3 is CASSERGAGKNIQYF. The CDR3 DNA sequence: TGTGCCAGCAGTGAACGTGGGGCAGGGAAAAACATTCAGTACTTC.

The rearrangement uses TRBV20-1 and TRBJ2-3; possibly TRBD1 for D (5 bases). The CDR3 spans 11 residues. V was shortened by 3 bases and J by 6 bases, with 7 bases between the two germline ends. CDR1 and CDR2 (germline): DFQATT, SNEGSKA (reference sequence). The CDR3 DNA is TGCAGTGCTAGGAAGGGGGATACGCAGTATTTT. Translating gives CSARKGDTQYF.

V usage is TRBV30 and J usage is TRBJ2-1; possibly TRBD2 for D (5 bases). The V end lost 3 bases, the J end lost 3 bases, and 6 bases lay between the germline ends. This CDR3 is 12 amino acids long. CDR1 and CDR2 (germline): GTSNPN, SVGIG (reference sequence). The CDR3, as DNA: TGTGCCTGGAGCGGGAACTACAATGAGCAGTTCTTC. Translation: CAWSGNYNEQFF.

This chain uses TRBV18 with TRBJ1-1; a possible D gene is TRBD1 (6 bases). Germline CDR1 reads KGHSH; CDR2 reads LQKENI. V gave up 3 bases and J gave up 1 base, with 9 bases separating them. The length of the CDR3 is 14 residues. The DNA of the CDR3 is TGTGCCAGCTCACCGGGGGCAGGGAACACTGAAGCTTTCTTT. Its translation: CASSPGAGNTEAFF.

This clone was seen only once. The chain links TRBV28 to TRBJ2-7; D is possibly TRBD2 (5 bases). V was pared by 3 bases and J by 0 bases, with 12 bases between. The CDR3 spans 15 residues. From germline, CDR1 is MDHEN and CDR2 SYDVKM. The CDR3 spells CASSLGSMSSYEQYF. CDR3 nucleotide sequence: TGTGCCAGCAGTTTGGGGAGTATGAGCTCCTACGAGCAGTACTTC.

V gene TRBV5-1 combines with J gene TRBJ2-3; 9 nucleotides agree with TRBD2. The CDR3 extends over 15 amino acids. V was clipped by 3 bases and J by 1 base; unmatched bases: 3. CDR1 is SGHRS and CDR2 is YFSETQ in the germline V gene. The CDR3 DNA is TGCGCCAGCAGCTCGCGGACTAGCGGCACAGATACGCAGTATTTT. Amino acid sequence: CASSSRTSGTDTQYF.

The CDR3 region has the DNA TGTGCCAGCAGTTACTCCCAGGGGAACACTGAAGCTTTCTTT. Its translation: CASSYSQGNTEAFF. The J gene is TRBJ1-1, the V gene TRBV6-5; a possible D gene is TRBD1 (5 bases). V was trimmed by 0 bases and J by 1 base, leaving 6 bases between them. CDR1 is MNHEY, CDR2 SVGAGI, per germline. The CDR3 runs to 14 residues.

V usage is TRBV30 and J usage is TRBJ1-2; 9 bases are shared with TRBD1. Germline V gene lookup returns CDR1 GTSNPN and CDR2 SVGIG (reference sequence). This CDR3 contains 13 residues. The V and J ends lost 6 bases and 5 bases, in that order; junction bases with no gene match: 7. CDR3 nucleotides: TGTGCCTGTACCCCGGACAGGGGATATGGCTACACCTTC. Protein: CACTPDRGYGYTF.

The chain recombines TRBV15 with TRBJ2-1; 14 positions agree with TRBD2. With 4 bases clipped from V and 9 bases from J, the junction kept 5 bases outside the gene matches. The CDR3 is 15 amino acids. CDR1 is LNHNV and CDR2 is YYDKDF in the germline V gene (reference sequence). The CDR3 reads CATSTGTSGSGEQFF. In DNA form, the CDR3 reads TGTGCCACCAGCACCGGGACTAGCGGGAGTGGTGAGCAGTTCTTC.

The chain links TRBV9 to TRBJ2-1; 10 bases fit TRBD2. The CDR3 is 19 amino acids. Germline lookup yields CDR1 SGDLS and CDR2 YYNGEE. Unmatched junction bases numbered 11, after V lost 0 bases and J lost 2 bases. CDR3 coding DNA: TGTGCCAGCAGCGTAGAGGGCACGCCCAGCGGGAGGGCCTACAATGAGCAGTTCTTC. Translated: CASSVEGTPSGRAYNEQFF.

This clone was found once. The chain is built from TRBV11-2 and TRBJ1-1, with 7 positions matching TRBD1. J lost 6 bases, V lost 4 bases, and 8 bases had no gene match. The CDR3 length is 14 residues. Germline CDR1 SGHAT, CDR2 FQNNGV. CDR3 DNA sequence: TGTGCCAGCAGCTGGGGACAGCGTTTCGCTGAAGCTTTCTTT. The encoded protein is CASSWGQRFAEAFF.

This chain links TRBV7-2 with TRBJ2-7; TRBD1 is a possible D gene (6 bases). Between the trimmed V and J ends, which lost 0 bases and 3 bases, there was a span of 15 bases. Germline CDR1 SGHTA, CDR2 FQGNSA. The CDR3 loop spans 16 amino acids. CDR3 sequence reads: CASSLAGASGSYEQYF. In DNA, the CDR3 is TGTGCCAGCAGCTTAGCGGGGGCTAGTGGTAGCTACGAGCAGTACTTC.

This chain connects TRBV23-1 to TRBJ1-5; D remains unclear. TRBV23-1 counts as an open reading frame of uncertain function. Trimming left V 8 bases short and J 3 bases short, with 14 bases between. CDR3 size: 14 residues. DNA for the CDR3: TGCGCCAGCGGTTACAGATCACCCAATCAGCCCCAGCATTTT. This encodes CASGYRSPNQPQHF.

This chain connects TRBV7-2 to TRBJ2-1; tentatively, D is TRBD2 (7 bases). The germline V and J ends were trimmed by 7 bases and 5 bases, with 15 bases remaining between them. The CDR3 has 14 amino acids. Germline V gives CDR1 SGHTA, CDR2 FQGNSA. CDR3 nucleotide sequence: TGTGCCAGCAAGGGGGGGGCCGGGAACAATGAGCAGTTCTTC. It codes for CASKGGAGNNEQFF.